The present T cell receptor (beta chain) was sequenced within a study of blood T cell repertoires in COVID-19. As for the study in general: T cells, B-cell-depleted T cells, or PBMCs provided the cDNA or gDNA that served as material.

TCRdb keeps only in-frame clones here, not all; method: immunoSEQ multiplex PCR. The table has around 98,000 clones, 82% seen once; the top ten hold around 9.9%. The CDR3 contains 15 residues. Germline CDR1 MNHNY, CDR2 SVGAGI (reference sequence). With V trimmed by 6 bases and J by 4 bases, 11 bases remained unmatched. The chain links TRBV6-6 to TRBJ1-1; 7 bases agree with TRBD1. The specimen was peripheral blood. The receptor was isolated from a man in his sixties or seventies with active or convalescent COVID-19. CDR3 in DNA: TGTGCCAGCAGCCAGATAGGGGGCGGAGGCACTGAAGCTTTCTTT. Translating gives CASSQIGGGGTEAFF.